The 20 T cell receptor beta chains below all came from one sample that was sequenced in a study of blood T cells in healthy people across ages. Then a second PCR, running about 7 to 11 cycles, was carried out with a sample-barcoded 5' primer and a J-beta primer mix. Each CDR3 protein gets one entry after TCRdb re-called the 5' RACE reads with MiXCR. The sample carries 1.4 million or so distinct CDR3 sequences, roughly 43% recorded once. Sequencing used blood. The source of these receptors is a woman aged 18-29 years in good health.

This clonotype was counted only a few times. This chain uses TRBV7-9 with TRBJ1-1, with D perhaps TRBD1 (6 bases). CDR3 length: 16 amino acids. Germline loops: CDR1 SEHNR, CDR2 FQNEAQ (reference sequence). Trimming took 4 bases from V and 0 from J, leaving 15 bases between them. CDR3 sequence: CASSSRYGGLNTEAFF. In DNA, the CDR3 is TGTGCCAGCAGCTCACGGTACGGGGGGCTGAACACTGAAGCTTTCTTT.

This clonotype has just a few counts. This chain links TRBV11-2 with TRBJ2-2; maybe TRBD2 (7 bases). The V gene lost 8 bases and the J gene lost 5 bases, with 12 bases spanning the gap. The CDR3 is made up of 13 amino acids. Germline assignment: CDR1 SGHAT and CDR2 FQNNGV. This CDR3 is CASSRGGTGELFF. The DNA for the CDR3 is TGTGCCAGCTCGAGGGGGGGAACCGGGGAGCTGTTTTTT.

The chain's CDR3 is CASSSRRSGVNQPQHF. In nucleotides, the CDR3 is TGTGCCAGCAGCTCTAGACGATCAGGGGTGAATCAGCCCCAGCATTTT. The gene calls are TRBV7-2 and TRBJ1-5, with a tentative D call TRBD1 (6 bases). The CDR3 length is 16 residues. CDR1 SGHTA and CDR2 FQGNSA come from the germline V gene. V was clipped by 4 bases and J by 4 bases, with 17 bases between them.

The rearrangement uses TRBV20-1 and TRBJ2-7; tentatively, D is TRBD2 (6 bases). Trimming shortened V by 3 bases and J by 7 bases, and 16 bases separated the two germline ends. Looked up from germline, CDR1 is DFQATT and CDR2 is SNEGSKA (reference sequence). The CDR3 covers 13 residues. CDR3 coding DNA: TGCAGTGCTAGCCGGGACTCCTACAATGAGCAGTACTTC. Translation gives CSASRDSYNEQYF.

The rearrangement links TRBV9 to TRBJ2-3, with a tentative D call TRBD2 (6 bases). CDR1 is SGDLS, CDR2 YYNGEE, per germline. Trimming took 6 bases from V and 5 from J, leaving 13 bases between them. There are 13 residues in the CDR3. CDR3 sequence (DNA): TGTGCCAGCAATCCCTCCGGGAGAGATACGCAGTATTTT. It codes for CASNPSGRDTQYF.

The J gene is TRBJ2-3, the V gene TRBV6-5; 11 nucleotides match TRBD2. V dropped 0 bases and J dropped 1; count of bases not matched to a gene: 6. The CDR3 contains 18 residues. Germline assignment: CDR1 MNHEY and CDR2 SVGAGI. The CDR3 sequence: CASSYSTSGGSRTDTQYF. CDR3 coding DNA: TGTGCCAGCAGTTACTCTACTAGCGGGGGCTCCCGCACAGATACGCAGTATTTT.

J is TRBJ1-2 and V is TRBV4-3, with TRBD1 as a possible D gene (5 bases). This CDR3 region has 16 residues. Trimming took off 0 bases at V and 4 bases at J, with 15 bases between the two ends. Germline assignment: CDR1 LGHNA and CDR2 YSLEER. This chain's CDR3 is CASSQEWGGGTYGYTF. DNA of the CDR3: TGCGCCAGCAGCCAAGAATGGGGTGGGGGGACCTATGGCTACACCTTC.

This chain uses TRBV4-1 with TRBJ2-3; 7 bases align to TRBD1. CDR3 length: 16 amino acids. Germline CDR1 and CDR2: MGHRA and YSYEKL. After removal of 4 bases from V and 3 bases from J, the junction contained 10 bases not matched to a gene. CDR3 in DNA: TGCGCCAGCAGCCCCGACAGGGAATTGAGAACAGATACGCAGTATTTT. Protein sequence: CASSPDRELRTDTQYF.

The J gene is TRBJ1-6, the V gene TRBV6-2 or TRBV6-3; D remains ambiguous. This CDR3 spans 16 amino acids. V lost 0 bases and J lost 1, with 7 bases in between. In germline, CDR1 is MNHEY, CDR2 SVGEGT. CDR3 sequence (DNA): TGTGCCAGCAGTTACTCGGCCGGGTCCTATAATTCACCCCTCCACTTT. Translated, it gives CASSYSAGSYNSPLHF.

This clonotype was detected ten times or more. The chain uses TRBV25-1 and TRBJ2-5, with D hard to call. Germline CDR1 and CDR2: MGHDK and SYGVNS. Trimming removed 2 bases at V and 7 bases at J, with 5 bases between. The CDR3 consists of 11 residues. CDR3 amino acids: CASSELGTQYF. The CDR3 DNA follows: TGTGCCAGCAGTGAACTCGGGACCCAGTACTTC. The entire variable domain, with the rest obtained from reference TRBV25-1 and TRBJ2-5, is as follows: EADIYQTPRYLVIGTGKKITLECSQTMGHDKMYWYQQDPGMELHLIHYSYGVNSTEKGDLSSESTVSRIRTEHFPLTLESARPSHTSQYLCASSELGTQYFGPGTRLLVL.

The chain recombines TRBV12-3 or TRBV12-4 with TRBJ2-1, with TRBD2 matching over 10 bases. The J call may be mistaken, given a closer DNA end match to TRBJ2-7. The CDR3 is 15 amino acids. The CDR3: CASTSLRAGGNEQYF. CDR3 bases: TGTGCCAGCACCTCCCTAAGAGCGGGAGGGAATGAGCAGTACTTC.

V usage is TRBV20-1 and J usage is TRBJ2-3; a weak D match, TRBD2 (7 bases). This CDR3 is built from 14 residues. The V and J ends lost 5 bases and 9 bases respectively, with 21 bases between them. Germline lookup yields CDR1 DFQATT and CDR2 SNEGSKA (reference sequence). This CDR3 is CSAGNRVGGPTQYF. The CDR3 DNA sequence: TGCAGTGCTGGGAACAGGGTCGGGGGGCCAACGCAGTATTTT.

The V gene is TRBV27, the J gene TRBJ1-5; D ambiguous. This CDR3 is 13 amino acids long. Germline values: CDR1 MNHEY, CDR2 SMNVEV (reference sequence). V shed 5 bases and J shed 7 bases, with 12 bases lying between them. The CDR3 region has the DNA TGTGCCAGCAGTCCCACCCCTCCGCAGCCCCAGCATTTT. Amino acids: CASSPTPPQPQHF.

This clonotype was counted a few times. The rearrangement links TRBV9 to TRBJ2-3, with D unclear. Germline V lookup: CDR1 SGDLS, CDR2 YYNGEE. The CDR3 is 15 residues long. The V end lost 0 bases, the J end lost 2 bases, and 10 bases lay between the germline ends. CDR3 protein: CASSVGASNTDTQYF. CDR3 DNA: TGTGCCAGCAGCGTAGGGGCCAGCAACACAGATACGCAGTATTTT.

V usage is TRBV10-3 and J usage is TRBJ1-5; 8 bases map to TRBD1. Germline V gives CDR1 ENHRY, CDR2 SYGVKD. Trimming removed 4 bases from V and 7 bases from J; junction bases left unmatched: 6. The CDR3 is 14 amino acids. In nucleotides, the CDR3 is TGTGCCATCAGTGCCGGACAGGGTTTGCAGCCCCAGCATTTT. Its translation is CAISAGQGLQPQHF.

With respect to this clonotype: An end of the junction does not agree with germline; a read error may underlie this. This chain links TRBV4-1 with TRBJ1-4; TRBD1 agrees at 7 bases. This CDR3 has 13 residues. Germline lookup yields CDR1 MGHRA and CDR2 YSYEKL. This chain's CDR3 is CASSRTQGEKPFF. In DNA form, the CDR3 reads TGCGCCAGCAGCCGCACCCAGGGGGAAAAACCGTTTTTT.

J is TRBJ2-2 and V is TRBV20-1, with D tentatively TRBD1 (5 bases). This CDR3 contains 16 residues. Germline V gene lookup returns CDR1 DFQATT and CDR2 SNEGSKA (reference sequence). The V end lost 1 base, the J end lost 1 base, and 13 bases lay between the germline ends. The CDR3 region has the DNA TGCAGTGCTAGAGGTACCGGACATTGGAACACCGGGGAGCTGTTTTTT. It translates to CSARGTGHWNTGELFF.

This clonotype was counted between two and nine times. The J gene is TRBJ2-1, the V gene TRBV5-6, with a tentative D call TRBD1 (6 bases). Germline V gives CDR1 SGHDT, CDR2 YYEEEE. The CDR3 consists of 13 residues. The V gene lost 5 bases and the J gene lost 9 bases, with 15 bases spanning the gap. This chain's CDR3 is CASSGTRGSEQFF. CDR3 sequence (DNA): TGTGCCAGCAGTGGGACCAGGGGTAGTGAGCAGTTCTTC.

The rearrangement joins TRBV4-1 to TRBJ2-5; the D is unclear. V was trimmed by 0 bases and J by 11 bases, leaving 10 bases between them. The CDR3 is 12 residues long. Germline V CDR1 and CDR2: MGHRA, YSYEKL. The CDR3 here is CASSQEHLEQYF. For the CDR3, the DNA is TGCGCCAGCAGCCAAGAACACCTTGAGCAGTACTTC.

This chain uses TRBV6-5 with TRBJ1-5; no definite D call. Trimming took 2 bases from V and 5 from J, leaving 7 bases between them. Germline CDR1 and CDR2: MNHEY and SVGAGI. This CDR3 spans 13 amino acids. The chain's CDR3 is CASSYGLDQPQHF. The CDR3 DNA reads TGTGCCAGCAGTTACGGGTTGGATCAGCCCCAGCATTTT.